This TCR beta chain was found in a study of T cells in Graves' hyperthyroidism and ophthalmopathy. CDR3 length equals 17 residues. CDR1 and CDR2 (germline): SEHNR, FQNEAQ (reference sequence). V was trimmed by 5 bases and J by 7 bases, leaving 23 bases between them. The source material, RNA transcripts, was used to amplify TCR beta CDR3 regions. First-round RT-PCR with HTBI primers amplified the TCR CDR3 region. MiXCR was run by TCRdb on the multiplex PCR reads, yielding one entry per CDR3 protein. The sample records 80,000 to 100,000 distinct CDR3 sequences, roughly 37% being singletons. Sequences were obtained from peripheral blood or thyroid tissue (not recorded which). The chain is built from TRBV7-9 and TRBJ2-2, with no clear D. This TCR derives from a woman in her twenties or thirties with Graves' hyperthyroidism. This CDR3 reads CASSPRLLWASVGELFF. As DNA, the CDR3 is TGTGCCAGCAGCCCCCGTCTTCTGTGGGCCTCGGTCGGGGAGCTGTTTTTT.